Below, one TCR beta chain is given with its context. Its antigen is not known. The sample belongs to a study of cytomegalovirus exposure and HLA in healthy donors. Notes on the study in general: Per a prior analysis, the majority of TCR beta V segments were productive roughly 87% or roughly 30% of the time.

CDR3 size: 13 residues. Trimming shortened V by 2 bases and J by 4 bases, and 8 bases separated the two germline ends. Germline loops: CDR1 SGHVS, CDR2 FQNEAQ. It was with 60 Vbeta and 13 Jbeta primers that the PCR ran. The protocol was immunoSEQ multiplex PCR, while the TCRdb copy is restricted to in-frame clones and leaves out a portion. Among about 200,000 clones listed, 81% were seen once. The chain has TRBV7-8 and TRBJ1-1; weak D call: TRBD1 (6 bases). The sequencing sample was made of PBMCs. The source is a man aged 18 to 29 in good health and CMV-seronegative. CDR3 amino acids: CASSLSRGTEAFF. The CDR3 nucleotides are TGTGCCAGCAGCTTAAGCAGGGGCACTGAAGCTTTCTTT.